The present T cell receptor (beta chain) was sequenced within a study of OX40 agonist ivuxolimab in advanced cancers. Study as a whole: It was ivuxolimab, an agonistic anti-OX40 (CD134) antibody, that patients were treated with. Patients received intravenous ivuxolimab every 2 weeks at 0.01 to 10 mg/kg. General study results and limits: Expanded peripheral T cells had an undetermined antigen specificity.

CDR1 and CDR2 (germline): SSHAT, FNYEAQ (reference sequence). The CDR3 runs to 15 residues. Concerning this clone itself: Its antigen is still unknown. An end of the junction differs from the germline gene, which may be a read error.

Sequenced by immunoSEQ multiplex PCR; TCRdb stores in-frame clones only, minus some. The repertoire has tens of thousands of clones, more than 80% of them found once; the top ten carry roughly 34%. The sample in question was CD4+ or CD8+ T cells sorted from blood, obtained in a trial of the OX40 agonist ivuxolimab. The chain employs TRBV7-7 and TRBJ2-1; tentatively, D is TRBD2 (5 bases). This clonotype was sampled from an adult with an advanced solid tumor such as melanoma, head and neck, liver or kidney cancer. CDR3 in amino acids: CASSLDRGSYNEQFF. CDR3 nucleotide sequence: TGTGCTAGCAGCTTAGATCGGGGTTCCTACAATGAGCAGTTCTTC.